This T cell receptor (beta chain) was recorded in a study of brain T cells in children with intractable seizures. Trimming cost V 4 bases and J 1 base; bases outside gene matches: 2. Germline V gene sequence: CDR1 LNHDA, CDR2 SQIVND (reference sequence). This CDR3 is 14 amino acids long. Profiling relied on immunoSEQ multiplex PCR, and the TCRdb table lists in-frame clones only, not all of them. The sample holds tens of thousands of clones, 85% to 95% seen once. This sequence joins TRBV19 and TRBJ1-1, with 8 bases fitting TRBD1. This clonotype was sampled from a boy aged 10-17 years with focal cortical dysplasia and intractable seizures. The specimen comprised peripheral blood, sampled at surgery. The CDR3 spells CASSTGQGNTEAFF. The CDR3 nucleotides are TGTGCCAGTAGTACCGGACAGGGGAACACTGAAGCTTTCTTT.